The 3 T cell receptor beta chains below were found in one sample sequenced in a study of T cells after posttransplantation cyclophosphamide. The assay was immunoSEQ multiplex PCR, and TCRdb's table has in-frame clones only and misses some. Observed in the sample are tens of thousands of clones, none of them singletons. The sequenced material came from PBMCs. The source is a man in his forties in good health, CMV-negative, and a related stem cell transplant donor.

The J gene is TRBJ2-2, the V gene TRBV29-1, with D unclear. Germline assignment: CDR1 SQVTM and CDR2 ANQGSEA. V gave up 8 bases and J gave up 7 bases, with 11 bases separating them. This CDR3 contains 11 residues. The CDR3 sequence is CSIHRGGELFF. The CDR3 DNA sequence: TGCAGCATTCATCGAGGCGGGGAGCTGTTTTTT.

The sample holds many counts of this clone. CDR3 region: CASSQDTGYNQPQHF. DNA for the CDR3: TGTGCCAGCAGCCAGGACACCGGATACAATCAGCCCCAGCATTTT. The gene calls are TRBV7-6 and TRBJ1-5; a weak D match, TRBD1 (5 bases). This CDR3 is built from 15 residues. The V gene's germline CDR1 is SGHVS and CDR2 FNYEAQ. V was clipped by 5 bases and J by 3 bases, with 14 bases between them.

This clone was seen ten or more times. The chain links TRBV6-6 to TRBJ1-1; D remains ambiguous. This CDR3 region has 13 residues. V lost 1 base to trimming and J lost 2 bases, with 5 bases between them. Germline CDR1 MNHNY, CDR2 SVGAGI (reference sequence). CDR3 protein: CASSYFLNTEAFF. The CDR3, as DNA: TGTGCCAGCAGTTACTTCTTAAACACTGAAGCTTTCTTT.